The present TCR beta chain was sequenced within a study of blood T cell repertoires in COVID-19. Overall study context: Samples of COVID-19 (acute and convalescent) were obtained from the United States, Italy and Spain. T cells, B-cell-depleted T cells, or PBMCs supplied cDNA or gDNA.

Using immunoSEQ multiplex PCR, the repertoire was profiled, and TCRdb retains in-frame clones only, with some absent. Among 200,000 to 300,000 clones listed, about 90% were seen once. Followed over time, Seattle patients had been enrolled while infection was active. The specimen sequenced was peripheral blood. This clonotype was sampled from a person aged 18 to 30 with COVID-19, enrolled during active disease.

The CDR3 nucleotides read TGTGCCGGAGGGGCAGGGATGGGCACCGGGGAGCTGTTTTTT. The encoded protein is CAGGAGMGTGELFF. This sequence joins TRBV2 and TRBJ2-2; a weak D match, TRBD2 (6 bases). Germline CDR1 is SNHLY and CDR2 is FYNNEI. CDR3 length: 14 residues. V was pared by 11 bases and J by 4 bases, with 17 bases between.